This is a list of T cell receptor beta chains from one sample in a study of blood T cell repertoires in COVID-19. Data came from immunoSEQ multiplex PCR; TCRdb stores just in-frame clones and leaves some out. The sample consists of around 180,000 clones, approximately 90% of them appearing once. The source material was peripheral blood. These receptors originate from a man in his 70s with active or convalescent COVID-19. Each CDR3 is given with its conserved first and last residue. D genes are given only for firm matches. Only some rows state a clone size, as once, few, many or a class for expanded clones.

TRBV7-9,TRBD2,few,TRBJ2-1,TGTGCCAGCAGTTCTAGCGGGAGGGTCTCCTACAATGAGCAGTTCTTC,CASSSSGRVSYNEQFF
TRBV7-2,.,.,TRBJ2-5,TGTGCCAGCAGCTTAGGGTCGAGGAGGGCCCAGTACTTC,CASSLGSRRAQYF
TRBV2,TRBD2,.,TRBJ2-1,TGTGCCAGCAACAGCGGGGGAGGGGGCAATGAGCAGTTCTTC,CASNSGGGGNEQFF
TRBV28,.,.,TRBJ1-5,TGTGCCAGCAGTTTAAACAGGGTGAGGGATCAGCCCCAGCATTTT,CASSLNRVRDQPQHF
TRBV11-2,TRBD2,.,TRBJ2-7,TGTGCCAGCAGCCCAGCGGGAGGACTTACCTACGAGCAGTACTTC,CASSPAGGLTYEQYF
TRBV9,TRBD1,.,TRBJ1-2,TGTGCCAGCAGCGTAGGACAGGGAGGTCGTGGCTACACCTTC,CASSVGQGGRGYTF
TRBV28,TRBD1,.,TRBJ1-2,TGTGCCACCACAGGGGATGGAGGCTACACCTTC,CATTGDGGYTF
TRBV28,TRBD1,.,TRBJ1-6,TGTGCCAGCAGTCTTCTTCGTGGACAGGCCGGTAATTCACCCCTCCACTTT,CASSLLRGQAGNSPLHF
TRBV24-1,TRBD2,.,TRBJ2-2,TGTGCCACCAGTGATCCCTTGCTAGCGGGGGGCGGCGACACCGGGGAGCTGTTTTTT,CATSDPLLAGGGDTGELFF
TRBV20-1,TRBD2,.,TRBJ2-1,TGCAGTGCTAGCGCTAGCGGACCTCAGTTCTTC,CSASASGPQFF
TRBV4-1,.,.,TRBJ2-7,TGCGCCAGCAGCCAAGATGCGTATGGCGGCAAATACGAGCAGTACTTC,CASSQDAYGGKYEQYF
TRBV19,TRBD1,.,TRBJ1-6,TGTGCCAGTAGTATCGGACAGGGATCTTCACCCCTCCACTTT,CASSIGQGSSPLHF
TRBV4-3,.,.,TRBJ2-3,TGCGCCAGCAGCCAAGACGCAGTCAACACAGATACGCAGTATTTT,CASSQDAVNTDTQYF
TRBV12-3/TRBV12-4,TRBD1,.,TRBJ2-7,TGTGCCAGCAGTTATACAGGGGCCGAGCAGTACTTC,CASSYTGAEQYF
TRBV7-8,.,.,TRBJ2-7,TGTGCCAGCAGCTTAGGAGGCGTCAGTTTATACGAGCAGTACTTC,CASSLGGVSLYEQYF
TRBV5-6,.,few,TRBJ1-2,TGTGCCAGCAGCCGTGGGATCGCTGGGGCGGACTATGGCTACACCTTC,CASSRGIAGADYGYTF
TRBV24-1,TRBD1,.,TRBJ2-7,TGTGCCACCAGTGACTCCGGGACAGGAACCTACGAGCAGTACTTC,CATSDSGTGTYEQYF
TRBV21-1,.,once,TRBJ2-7,TGTGCCAGCAGCAAAGCTCAGGACAGGCGCTCACACTACGAGCAGTACTTC,CASSKAQDRRSHYEQYF
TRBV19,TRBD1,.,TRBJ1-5,TGTGCCAGTAACAAGGACAGGGTAAATCAGCCCCAGCATTTT,CASNKDRVNQPQHF
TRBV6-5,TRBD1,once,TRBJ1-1,TGTGCCAGCAATTACAGGGACAGGCCGGGGACTGAAGCTTTCTTT,CASNYRDRPGTEAFF